This T cell receptor (beta chain) was captured in a study of early T cells in non-severe SARS-CoV-2 infection listed by TCRdb under 2021. About the full investigation: Bulk RNA from unsorted whole blood was used for TCR sequencing, so alpha and beta chains could not be paired.

Libraries were constructed by 5' RACE. These reads were obtained on a NextSeq 500. In the TCR library protocol, unique molecular identifiers were attached to individual cDNA molecules to correct for PCR bias and sequencing error. Sequencing covered both TCR alpha and beta chains, and within each sample the abundances of alpha and beta sequences were tightly co-correlated. Regarding the original processing steps: Decombinator V4 was used to annotate the V gene, J gene and CDR3 of the TCR sequences. Expanded TCRs were defined as changing significantly between any two time points under a Poisson model with p below 0.0001. TCR abundances were normalised to the total number of TCRs sequenced per sample and were expressed as counts per million. MAIT TCRs were defined by TRAV1-2 paired with TRAJ12, TRAJ20 or TRAJ33, and iNKT TCRs by TRAV10 paired with TRAJ18. VDJdb, accessed 1 November 2021, was searched for CMV, EBV and SARS-CoV-2 annotated TCRs, excluding TCRs annotated for multiple antigens. In-frame beta chains were kept once TCRdb had trimmed the public reads at Q25 with fastp and called clones with MiXCR. Rows are combined by CDR3 protein, so each entry shows the most common genes and DNA. The V and J calls and clone size are TCRdb's, not the authors'. This sample comprises about 48,000 distinct CDR3 sequences, over 7.5% of them detected only once. The ten most abundant clones make up about 8.3% of the sample.

The study was a case-control design nested within a healthcare worker cohort in London, UK, with weekly nasopharyngeal swab PCR tests and blood sampling. Healthcare workers were recruited during the week of the UK lockdown, between 23 and 31 March 2020, and followed weekly for up to about 15 weeks. With regard to this clonotype: Its specific antigen is unknown. Nothing much larger sits one base from this clone, and base qualities are not available.

General study outcomes and caveats: VDJdb matching was skewed toward anti-spike CD8 responses, so virus-specific expansions were likely underestimated and private and CD4 specificities were missed.

Looking up the germline V gene yields CDR1 KGHSH and CDR2 LQKENI. V ends up 3 bases short and J 9 bases short, with an unmatched junction base count of 3. Its CDR3 holds 13 amino acids, cysteine through phenylalanine. Only the CDR3 region is kept as DNA, spanning 39 bases read in frame from base 1. The chain was built from TRBV18 and TRBJ1-5; TRBD1 lines up with 9 middle nucleotides. The sequenced sample consisted of whole blood. This clonotype originated in an adult who was a healthcare worker with PCR-confirmed SARS-CoV-2 infection or an uninfected control (not recorded which). The nucleotide sequence reads as follows: TGTGCCAGCTCACCGGGGGACAGGGTGCCCCAGCATTTT. It translates to CASSPGDRVPQHF.